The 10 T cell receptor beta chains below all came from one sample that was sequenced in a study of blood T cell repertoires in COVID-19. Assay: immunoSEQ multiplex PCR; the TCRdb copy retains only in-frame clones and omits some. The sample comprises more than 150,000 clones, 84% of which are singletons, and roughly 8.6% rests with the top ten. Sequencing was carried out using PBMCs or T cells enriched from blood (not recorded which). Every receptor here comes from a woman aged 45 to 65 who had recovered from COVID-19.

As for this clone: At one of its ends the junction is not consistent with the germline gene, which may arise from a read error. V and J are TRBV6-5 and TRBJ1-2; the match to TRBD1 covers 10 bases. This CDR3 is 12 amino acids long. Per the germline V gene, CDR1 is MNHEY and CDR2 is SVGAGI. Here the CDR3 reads CASTAGTGVFYF. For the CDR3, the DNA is TGTGCCAGCACCGCCGGGACAGGGGTCTTCTACTTC.

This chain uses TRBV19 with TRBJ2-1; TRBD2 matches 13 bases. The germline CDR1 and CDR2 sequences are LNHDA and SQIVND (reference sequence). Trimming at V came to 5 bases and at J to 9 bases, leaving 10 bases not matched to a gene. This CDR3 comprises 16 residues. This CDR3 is CASSSWTSGSSVEQFF. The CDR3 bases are TGTGCCAGTAGTTCGTGGACTAGCGGGAGCTCAGTTGAGCAGTTCTTC.

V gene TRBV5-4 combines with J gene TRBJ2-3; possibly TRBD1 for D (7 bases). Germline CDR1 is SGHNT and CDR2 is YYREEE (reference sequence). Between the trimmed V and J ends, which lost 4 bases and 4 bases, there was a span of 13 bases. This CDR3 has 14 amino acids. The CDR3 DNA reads TGTGCCAGCAGCCCGGCGGGACAGCCAGATACGCAGTATTTT. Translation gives CASSPAGQPDTQYF.

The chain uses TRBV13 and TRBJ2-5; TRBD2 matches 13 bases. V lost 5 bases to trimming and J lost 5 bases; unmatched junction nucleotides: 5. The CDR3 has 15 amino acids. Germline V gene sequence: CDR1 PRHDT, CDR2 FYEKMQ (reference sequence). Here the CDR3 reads CASSTGLAGVETQYF. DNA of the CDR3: TGTGCCAGCAGCACCGGACTAGCGGGAGTGGAGACCCAGTACTTC.

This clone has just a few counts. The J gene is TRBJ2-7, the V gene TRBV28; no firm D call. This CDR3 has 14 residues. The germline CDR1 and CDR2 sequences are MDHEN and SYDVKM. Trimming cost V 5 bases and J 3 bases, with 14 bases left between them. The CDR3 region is CASSTLTLIYEQYF. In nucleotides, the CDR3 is TGTGCCAGCAGTACCCTAACTTTAATCTACGAGCAGTACTTC.

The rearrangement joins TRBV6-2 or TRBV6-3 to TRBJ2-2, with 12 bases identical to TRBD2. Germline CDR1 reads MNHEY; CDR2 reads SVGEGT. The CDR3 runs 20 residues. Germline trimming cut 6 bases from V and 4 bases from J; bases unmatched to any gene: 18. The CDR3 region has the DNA TGTGCCAGCAGCGCACGGGGGAAACTAGCGGGGGGACCAAGCACCGGGGAGCTGTTTTTT. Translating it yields CASSARGKLAGGPSTGELFF.

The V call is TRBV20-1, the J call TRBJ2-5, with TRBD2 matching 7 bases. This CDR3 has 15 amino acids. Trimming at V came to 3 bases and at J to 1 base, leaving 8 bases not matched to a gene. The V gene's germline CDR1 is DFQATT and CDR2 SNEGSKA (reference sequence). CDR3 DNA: TGCAGTGCTAGTAGGTTGGGGGGGAGCCAAGAGACCCAGTACTTC. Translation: CSASRLGGSQETQYF.

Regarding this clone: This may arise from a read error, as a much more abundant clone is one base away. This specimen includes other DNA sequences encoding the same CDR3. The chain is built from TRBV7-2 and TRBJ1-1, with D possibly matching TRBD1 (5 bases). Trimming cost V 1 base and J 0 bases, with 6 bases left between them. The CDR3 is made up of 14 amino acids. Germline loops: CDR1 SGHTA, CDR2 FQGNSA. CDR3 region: CASSLDRLNTEAFF. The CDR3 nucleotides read TGTGCCAGCAGCTTAGACAGGTTGAACACTGAAGCTTTCTTT.

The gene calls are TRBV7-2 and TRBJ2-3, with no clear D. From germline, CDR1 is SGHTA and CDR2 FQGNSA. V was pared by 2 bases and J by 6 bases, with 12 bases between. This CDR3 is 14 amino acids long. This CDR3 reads CASSLLSSVDTQYF. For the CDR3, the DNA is TGTGCCAGCAGCTTACTATCCTCGGTGGATACGCAGTATTTT.

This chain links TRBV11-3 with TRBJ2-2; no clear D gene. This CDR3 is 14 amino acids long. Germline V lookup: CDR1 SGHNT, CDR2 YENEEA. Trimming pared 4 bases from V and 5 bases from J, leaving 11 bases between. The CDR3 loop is CASSSRRATGELFF. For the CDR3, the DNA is TGTGCCAGCAGCTCTAGGCGAGCGACCGGGGAGCTGTTTTTT.